The rows below give T cell receptor beta chains drawn from one sample of a study of T cell changes during pregnancy in multiple sclerosis. The assay was immunoSEQ multiplex PCR, and TCRdb's table has in-frame clones only and misses some. This table holds about 75,000 clones, around 92% found once. The sample here was peripheral blood, taken in the first trimester of pregnancy. The receptors were gathered from a female donor in good health, enrolled as a control in a pregnancy study. Both conserved end residues are part of each CDR3. D genes are given only for firm matches. Expanded clones are given a class, and other clones once, few, many or no size at all.

CDR3 DNA	CDR3 protein	V gene	J gene	D gene	clone size
TGTGCCAGCTCACCTTTCCGCCGGGACAGGGAGGAGGACGAGCAGTACTTC	CASSPFRRDREEDEQYF	TRBV18	TRBJ2-7	TRBD1	.
TGTGCCAGCAGTTCGACAGTTAGCAATCAGCCCCAGCATTTT	CASSSTVSNQPQHF	TRBV28	TRBJ1-5	.	.
TGTGCCAGCAGTTTATCAGGCAGTGCGCAGTATTTT	CASSLSGSAQYF	TRBV28	TRBJ2-3	.	.
TGTGCCAGCGGGCCCCGGACAGGGCATAATGGCTACACCTTC	CASGPRTGHNGYTF	TRBV6-5	TRBJ1-2	TRBD1	.
TGTGCCAGTAGTATAGATACGGGGGGGACTAGGTCGAATGAGCAGTTCTTC	CASSIDTGGTRSNEQFF	TRBV19	TRBJ2-1	TRBD2	.
TGCGCCAGCAGCTTGGGCGACTACGAGCAGTACTTC	CASSLGDYEQYF	TRBV5-1	TRBJ2-7	.	few
TGTGCCAGCAGCCAAGGGGTACGACAGGGTGATGAAAAACTGTTTTTT	CASSQGVRQGDEKLFF	TRBV4-2	TRBJ1-4	TRBD1	medium-sized
TGTGCCAGCAGTTTTTCCGACAGGGCGTACAACACCGGGGAGCTGTTTTTT	CASSFSDRAYNTGELFF	TRBV27	TRBJ2-2	TRBD1	.
TGTGCCAGCAGCTTTGCGGGGACTGGGCAAGAGACCCAGTACTTC	CASSFAGTGQETQYF	TRBV5-4	TRBJ2-5	.	.
TGTGCCAGCAGCGACCCGGGACAGCAGAACACCGGGGAGCTGTTTTTT	CASSDPGQQNTGELFF	TRBV28	TRBJ2-2	TRBD1	.
TGTGCCAGTGAGTTCGGGGACAGTACCTACGAGCAGTACTTC	CASEFGDSTYEQYF	TRBV2	TRBJ2-7	TRBD1	.
TGTGCCAGCAGCGGCTCGGGACAGTCCACTGAAGCTTTCTTT	CASSGSGQSTEAFF	TRBV7-9	TRBJ1-1	TRBD1	.
TGCAGCGTTTGGGGACAGGGTTCGGACAACTATGGCTACACCTTC	CSVWGQGSDNYGYTF	TRBV29-1	TRBJ1-2	TRBD1	.
TGTGCCAGCAGCTTAAAGGTGACAGGACGCTATGGCTACACCTTC	CASSLKVTGRYGYTF	TRBV7-2	TRBJ1-2	.	once
TGCGCCAGCAGAATTTCCAAGAACACTGAAGCTTTCTTT	CASRISKNTEAFF	TRBV10-1	TRBJ1-1	.	.
TGTGCCAGCAGCTTGTGGGACACCTCCTACGAGCAGTACTTC	CASSLWDTSYEQYF	TRBV11-2	TRBJ2-7	.	.
TGTGCCAGCAGCTTGGGGAGGGGGACTAACACTGAAGCTTTCTTT	CASSLGRGTNTEAFF	TRBV7-2	TRBJ1-1	.	.
TGTGCCAGCAGCTCGACTAGCGGGAGGCCCCCGAAGGGTACGCAGTATTTT	CASSSTSGRPPKGTQYF	TRBV11-2	TRBJ2-3	TRBD2	.
TGCGCCAGCAGCTTGGTGGGCCGGTCCACTGGAAACACCATATATTTT	CASSLVGRSTGNTIYF	TRBV5-1	TRBJ1-3	.	.
TGTGCCAGCAGCGTTGGGGGCAGGGGATTCACAGATACGCAGTATTTT	CASSVGGRGFTDTQYF	TRBV7-2	TRBJ2-3	.	.
TGCAGCGTTGAAGGGAGGCGGGAGGGGAGAGCCAACGAGCAGTACTTC	CSVEGRREGRANEQYF	TRBV29-1	TRBJ2-7	TRBD2	.
TGTGCCAGCAGCCGAGGGACAGATACGCAGTATTTT	CASSRGTDTQYF	TRBV6-5	TRBJ2-3	.	.
TGTGCCAGCAGCGCCAGCTCCTACGAGCAGTACTTC	CASSASSYEQYF	TRBV7-9	TRBJ2-7	.	.
TGTGCCAGCAGCGTCAGGGGGTCGTACAATCAGCCCCAGCATTTT	CASSVRGSYNQPQHF	TRBV13	TRBJ1-5	TRBD1	few
TGTGCCAGCAGAGGACCTGAACAGGGGTGGGATTCACCCCTCCACTTT	CASRGPEQGWDSPLHF	TRBV27	TRBJ1-6	TRBD1	.
TGTGCCAGTAGTATCATTACTAGCGGGAGTGCATCCTACGAGCAGTACTTC	CASSIITSGSASYEQYF	TRBV19	TRBJ2-7	TRBD2	.
TGTGCCAGCTCACCACCGTTCTCGGCTAGCGGGAGTTCCAGCAACATTCAGTACTTC	CASSPPFSASGSSSNIQYF	TRBV18	TRBJ2-4	TRBD2	.
TGCAGCGCCAGGACAGGCAATGAGCAGTTCTTC	CSARTGNEQFF	TRBV29-1	TRBJ2-1	TRBD1	.
TGTGCCAGCAGAGGCGACAGGCGTATTTACACTGAAGCTTTCTTT	CASRGDRRIYTEAFF	TRBV27	TRBJ1-1	.	.
TGTGCCAGCTCACCACCGAACAGGGATGGCTCTGGAAACACCATATATTTT	CASSPPNRDGSGNTIYF	TRBV18	TRBJ1-3	.	medium-sized
TGTGCCAGCAGCCCAGGACAGGGGTACAATGAGCAGTTCTTC	CASSPGQGYNEQFF	TRBV7-7	TRBJ2-1	TRBD1	.
TGTGCCAGCAGCTTAGAGGGGTTCACTGAAGCTTTCTTT	CASSLEGFTEAFF	TRBV7-2	TRBJ1-1	.	.
TGTGCCAGCAGTACACAGGGGTTGAGAAACACCATATATTTT	CASSTQGLRNTIYF	TRBV28	TRBJ1-3	TRBD1	.
TGTGCCAGTAGTAAGGGACTCGAAGAGACCCAGTACTTC	CASSKGLEETQYF	TRBV19	TRBJ2-5	.	.
TGTGCCAGCAGCAACGGACAAGTACGTGCACCCCTCCACTTT	CASSNGQVRAPLHF	TRBV5-6	TRBJ1-6	.	.